This TCR beta chain was sequenced during a study of cytomegalovirus exposure and HLA in healthy donors. Overall study findings and caveats: The study recorded 150 to 200 TCR beta chains that were cytomegalovirus-associated. A later analysis linked a missense DCLRE1C variant to TCR beta V- and J-gene trimming.

The study ran its PCR with 60 Vbeta and 13 Jbeta primers. Assay: immunoSEQ multiplex PCR; the TCRdb copy retains only in-frame clones and omits some. The sample shows 200,000 or so clones, about three quarters of them seen only once. Remarks on this clone: As yet, its antigen is unknown.

In germline, CDR1 is SGHRS, CDR2 YFSETQ. V gave up 4 bases and J gave up 4 bases; unmatched junction bases: 5. The CDR3 loop spans 16 amino acids. The specimen was PBMCs. The J gene is TRBJ2-3, the V gene TRBV5-1; 14 bases are shared with TRBD2. The sequence derives from a woman aged 25 to 39 in good health and CMV-seropositive. CDR3 bases: TGCGCCAGCAGCAGGGGACTAGCGGGAGACTCAGATACGCAGTATTTT. It codes for CASSRGLAGDSDTQYF.